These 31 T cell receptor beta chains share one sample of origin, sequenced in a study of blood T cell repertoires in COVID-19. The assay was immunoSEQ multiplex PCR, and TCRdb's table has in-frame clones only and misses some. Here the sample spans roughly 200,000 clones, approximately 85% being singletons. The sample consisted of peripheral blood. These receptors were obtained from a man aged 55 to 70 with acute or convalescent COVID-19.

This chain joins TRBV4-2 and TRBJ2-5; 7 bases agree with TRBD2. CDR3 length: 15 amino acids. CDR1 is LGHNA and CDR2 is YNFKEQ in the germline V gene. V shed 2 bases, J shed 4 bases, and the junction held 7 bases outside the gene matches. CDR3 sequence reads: CASSQKQGRVETQYF. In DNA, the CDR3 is TGTGCCAGCAGCCAAAAACAAGGGAGGGTAGAGACCCAGTACTTC.

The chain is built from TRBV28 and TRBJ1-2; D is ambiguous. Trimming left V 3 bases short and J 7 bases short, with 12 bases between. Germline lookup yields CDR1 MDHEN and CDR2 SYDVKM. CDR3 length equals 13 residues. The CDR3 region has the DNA TGTGCCAGCAGTTTGCTGGGAGACGGTGGCTACACCTTC. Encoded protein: CASSLLGDGGYTF.

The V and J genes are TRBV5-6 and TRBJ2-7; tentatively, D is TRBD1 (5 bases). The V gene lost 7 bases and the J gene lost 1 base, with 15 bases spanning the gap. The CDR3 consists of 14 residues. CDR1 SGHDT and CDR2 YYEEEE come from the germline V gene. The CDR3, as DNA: TGTGCCAGCCATCCTCAGGGTGGGTCCTACGAGCAGTACTTC. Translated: CASHPQGGSYEQYF.

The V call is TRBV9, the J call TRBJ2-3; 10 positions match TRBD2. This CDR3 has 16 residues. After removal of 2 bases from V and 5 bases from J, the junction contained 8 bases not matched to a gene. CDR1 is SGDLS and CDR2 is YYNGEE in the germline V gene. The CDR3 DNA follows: TGTGCCAGCAGCGTGCAAGCGGGAGGGCGTCAAGATACGCAGTATTTT. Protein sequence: CASSVQAGGRQDTQYF.

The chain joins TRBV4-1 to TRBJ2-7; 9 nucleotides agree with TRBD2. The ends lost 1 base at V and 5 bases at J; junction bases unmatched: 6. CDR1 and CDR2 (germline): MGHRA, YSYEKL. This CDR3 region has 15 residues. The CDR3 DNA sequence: TGCGCCAGCAGCCAAGCCCGCGGGAGGGCCAACGAGCAGTACTTC. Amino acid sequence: CASSQARGRANEQYF.

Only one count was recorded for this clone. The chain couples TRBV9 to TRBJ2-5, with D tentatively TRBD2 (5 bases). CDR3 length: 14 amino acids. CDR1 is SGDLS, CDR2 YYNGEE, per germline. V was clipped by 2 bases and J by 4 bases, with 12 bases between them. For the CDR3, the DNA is TGTGCCAGCAGCGTTTCACTAGAGACAGAGACCCAGTACTTC. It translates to CASSVSLETETQYF.

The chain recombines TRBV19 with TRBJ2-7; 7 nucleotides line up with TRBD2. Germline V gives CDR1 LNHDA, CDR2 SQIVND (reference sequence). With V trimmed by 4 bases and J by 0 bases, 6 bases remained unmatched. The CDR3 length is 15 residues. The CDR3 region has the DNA TGTGCCAGTAGTACGTACGGGGGGAGCTCCTACGAGCAGTACTTC. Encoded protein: CASSTYGGSSYEQYF.

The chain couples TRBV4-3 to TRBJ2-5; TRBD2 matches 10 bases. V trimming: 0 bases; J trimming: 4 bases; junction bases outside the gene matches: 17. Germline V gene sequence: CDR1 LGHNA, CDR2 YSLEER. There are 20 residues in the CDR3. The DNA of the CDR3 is TGCGCCAGCAGCCAAGAGGTACCACGACCTAGCGGGAGAGTGGCAGAGACCCAGTACTTC. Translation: CASSQEVPRPSGRVAETQYF.

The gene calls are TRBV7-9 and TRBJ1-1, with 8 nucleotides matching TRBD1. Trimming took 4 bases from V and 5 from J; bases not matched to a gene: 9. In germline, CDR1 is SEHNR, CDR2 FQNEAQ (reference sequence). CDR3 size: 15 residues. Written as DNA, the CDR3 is TGTGCCAGCAGCTCCGGACAGGGCCGATGGACTGAAGCTTTCTTT. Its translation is CASSSGQGRWTEAFF.

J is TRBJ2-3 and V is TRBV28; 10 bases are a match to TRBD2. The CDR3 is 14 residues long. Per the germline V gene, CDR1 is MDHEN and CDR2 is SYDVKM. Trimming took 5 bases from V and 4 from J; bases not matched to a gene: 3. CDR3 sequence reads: CASSKAGGADTQYF. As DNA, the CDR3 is TGTGCCAGCAGTAAAGCGGGAGGGGCAGATACGCAGTATTTT.

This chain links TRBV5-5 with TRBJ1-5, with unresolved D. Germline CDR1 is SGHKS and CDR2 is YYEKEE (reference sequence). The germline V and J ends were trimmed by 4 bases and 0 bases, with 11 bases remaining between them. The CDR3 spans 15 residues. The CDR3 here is CASSRAGDSNQPQHF. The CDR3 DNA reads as TGTGCCAGCAGCCGCGCGGGAGATAGCAATCAGCCCCAGCATTTT. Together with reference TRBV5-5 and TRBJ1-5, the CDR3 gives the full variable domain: DAGVTQSPTHLIKTRGQQVTLRCSPISGHKSVSWYQQVLGQGPQFIFQYYEKEERGRGNFPDRFSARQFPNYSSELNVNALLLGDSALYLCASSRAGDSNQPQHFGDGTRLSIL.

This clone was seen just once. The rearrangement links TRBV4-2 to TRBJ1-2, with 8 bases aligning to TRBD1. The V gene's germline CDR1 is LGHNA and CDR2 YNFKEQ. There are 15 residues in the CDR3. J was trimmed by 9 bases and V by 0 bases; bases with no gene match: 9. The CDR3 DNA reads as TGTGCCAGCAGCCAAGATGAGGGCCACAGGGGGAGCTACACCTTC. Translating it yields CASSQDEGHRGSYTF.

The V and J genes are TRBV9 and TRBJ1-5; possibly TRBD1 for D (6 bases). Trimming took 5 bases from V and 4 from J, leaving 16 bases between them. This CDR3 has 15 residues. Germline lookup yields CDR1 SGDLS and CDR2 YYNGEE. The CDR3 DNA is TGTGCCAGCAGTATTACAGGGTCCTTTAATCAGCCCCAGCATTTT. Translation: CASSITGSFNQPQHF.

The CDR3 reads CASSQGQGLAKNIQYF. CDR3 nucleotides: TGTGCCAGCAGCCAAGGACAGGGGCTAGCCAAAAACATTCAGTACTTC. V and J are TRBV3-1 (or the pseudogene TRBV3-2) and TRBJ2-4, with 8 bases lining up with TRBD1. V gave up 1 base and J gave up 0 bases; unmatched junction bases: 2. Germline V CDR1 and CDR2: LGHDT, YNNKEL (reference sequence). The CDR3 runs 16 residues.

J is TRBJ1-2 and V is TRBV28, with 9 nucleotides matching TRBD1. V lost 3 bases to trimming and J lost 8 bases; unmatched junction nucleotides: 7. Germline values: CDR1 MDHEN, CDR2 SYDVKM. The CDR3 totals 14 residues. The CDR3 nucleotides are TGTGCCAGCAGTTTCTGGGACAGGGCTGGCGGCTACACCTTC. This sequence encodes CASSFWDRAGGYTF.

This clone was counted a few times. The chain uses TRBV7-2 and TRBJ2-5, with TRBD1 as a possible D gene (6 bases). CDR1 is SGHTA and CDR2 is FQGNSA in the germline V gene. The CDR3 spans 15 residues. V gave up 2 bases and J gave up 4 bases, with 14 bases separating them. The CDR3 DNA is TGTGCCAGCAGCTTAACGCTGGGGGCGAGAGAGACCCAGTACTTC. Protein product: CASSLTLGARETQYF.

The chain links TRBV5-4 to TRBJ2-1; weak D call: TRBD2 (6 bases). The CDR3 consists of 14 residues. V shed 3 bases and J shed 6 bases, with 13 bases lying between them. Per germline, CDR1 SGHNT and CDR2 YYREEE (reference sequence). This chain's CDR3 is CASSSGLLGNEQFF. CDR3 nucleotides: TGTGCCAGCAGCTCGGGACTGCTCGGCAATGAGCAGTTCTTC.

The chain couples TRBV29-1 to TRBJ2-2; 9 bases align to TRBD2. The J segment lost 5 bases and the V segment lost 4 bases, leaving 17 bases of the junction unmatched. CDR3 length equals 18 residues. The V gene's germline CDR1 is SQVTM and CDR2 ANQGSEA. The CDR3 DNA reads TGCAGCGTTGGAGGACACCGAGGGGGACTAGCCGGAACCGGGGAGCTGTTTTTT. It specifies CSVGGHRGGLAGTGELFF.

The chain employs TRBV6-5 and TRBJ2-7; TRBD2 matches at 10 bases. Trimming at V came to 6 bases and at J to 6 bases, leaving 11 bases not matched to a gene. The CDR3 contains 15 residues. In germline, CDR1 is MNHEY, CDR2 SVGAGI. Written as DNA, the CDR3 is TGTGCCAGCAGGCCCGCCGGGACTAGCGCCCTCGAGCAGTACTTC. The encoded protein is CASRPAGTSALEQYF.

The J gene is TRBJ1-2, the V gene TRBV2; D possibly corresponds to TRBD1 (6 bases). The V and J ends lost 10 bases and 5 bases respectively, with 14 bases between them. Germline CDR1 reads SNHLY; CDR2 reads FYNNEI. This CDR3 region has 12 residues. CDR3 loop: CATRQEEYGYTF. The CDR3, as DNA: TGTGCCACCCGACAGGAGGAGTATGGCTACACCTTC.

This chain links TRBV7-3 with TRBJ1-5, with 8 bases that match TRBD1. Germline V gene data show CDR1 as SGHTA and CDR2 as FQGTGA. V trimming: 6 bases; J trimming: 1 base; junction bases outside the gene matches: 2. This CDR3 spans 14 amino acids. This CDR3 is CASRYRGSNQPQHF. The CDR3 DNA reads TGTGCCAGCAGGTACAGGGGGAGCAATCAGCCCCAGCATTTT. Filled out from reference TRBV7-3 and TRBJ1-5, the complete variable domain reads GAGVSQTPSNKVTEKGKYVELRCDPISGHTALYWYRQSLGQGPEFLIYFQGTGAADDSGLPNDRFFAVRPEGSVSTLKIQRTERGDSAVYLCASRYRGSNQPQHFGDGTRLSIL.

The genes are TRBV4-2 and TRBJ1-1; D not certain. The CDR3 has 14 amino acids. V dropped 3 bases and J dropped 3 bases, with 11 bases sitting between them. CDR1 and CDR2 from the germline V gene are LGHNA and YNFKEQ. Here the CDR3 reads CASSHEGGDTEAFF. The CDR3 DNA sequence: TGTGCCAGCAGCCATGAGGGTGGGGACACTGAAGCTTTCTTT.

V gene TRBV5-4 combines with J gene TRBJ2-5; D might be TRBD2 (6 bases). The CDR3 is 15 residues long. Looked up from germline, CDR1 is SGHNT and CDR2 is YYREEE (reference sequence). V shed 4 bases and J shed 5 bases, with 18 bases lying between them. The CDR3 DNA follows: TGTGCCAGCAGCGTGGAGGGGCCTCCCAAGGAGACCCAGTACTTC. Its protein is CASSVEGPPKETQYF.

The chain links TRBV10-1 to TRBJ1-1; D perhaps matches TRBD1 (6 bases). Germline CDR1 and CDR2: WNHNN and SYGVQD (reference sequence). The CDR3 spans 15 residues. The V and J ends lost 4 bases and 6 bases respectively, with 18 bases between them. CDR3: CASSASTGPDPEAFF. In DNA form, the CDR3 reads TGCGCCAGCAGTGCATCTACAGGGCCGGACCCTGAAGCTTTCTTT.

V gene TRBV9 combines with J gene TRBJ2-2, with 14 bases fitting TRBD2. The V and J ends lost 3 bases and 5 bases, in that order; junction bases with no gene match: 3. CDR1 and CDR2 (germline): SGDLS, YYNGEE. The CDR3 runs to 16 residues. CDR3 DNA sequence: TGTGCCAGCAGCGCGGGGACTAGCGGGAGTACCGGGGAGCTGTTTTTT. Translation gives CASSAGTSGSTGELFF.

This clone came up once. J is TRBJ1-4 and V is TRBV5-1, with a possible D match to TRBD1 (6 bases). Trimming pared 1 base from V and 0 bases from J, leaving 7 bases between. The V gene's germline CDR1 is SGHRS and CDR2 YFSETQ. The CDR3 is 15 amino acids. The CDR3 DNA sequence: TGCGCCAGCAGCTTGCAGGGGTCAACTAATGAAAAACTGTTTTTT. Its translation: CASSLQGSTNEKLFF.

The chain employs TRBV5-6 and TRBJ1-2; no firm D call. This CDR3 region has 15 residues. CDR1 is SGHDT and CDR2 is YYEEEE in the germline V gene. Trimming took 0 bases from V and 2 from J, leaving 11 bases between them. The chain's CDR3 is CASSLGLNNNYGYTF. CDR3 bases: TGTGCCAGCAGCTTGGGTCTTAACAACAACTATGGCTACACCTTC.

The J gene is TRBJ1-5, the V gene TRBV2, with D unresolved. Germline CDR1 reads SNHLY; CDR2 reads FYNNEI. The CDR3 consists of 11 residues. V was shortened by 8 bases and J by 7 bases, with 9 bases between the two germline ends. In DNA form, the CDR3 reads TGTGCCAGCGCGGAGGGCCAGCCCCAGCATTTT. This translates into CASAEGQPQHF.

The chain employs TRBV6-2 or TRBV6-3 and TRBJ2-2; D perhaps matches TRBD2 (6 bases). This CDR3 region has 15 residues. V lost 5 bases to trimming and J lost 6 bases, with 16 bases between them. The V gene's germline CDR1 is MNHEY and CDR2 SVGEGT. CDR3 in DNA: TGTGCCAGCAGTGCAAGACTAGGGTTCTCCGGGGAGCTGTTTTTT. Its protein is CASSARLGFSGELFF.

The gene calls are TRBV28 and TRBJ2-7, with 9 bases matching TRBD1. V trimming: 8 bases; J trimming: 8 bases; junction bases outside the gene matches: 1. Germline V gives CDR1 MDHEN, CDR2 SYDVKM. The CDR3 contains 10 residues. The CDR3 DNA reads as TGTGCCAGCGGACAGGGGAAGCAGTACTTC. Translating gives CASGQGKQYF.

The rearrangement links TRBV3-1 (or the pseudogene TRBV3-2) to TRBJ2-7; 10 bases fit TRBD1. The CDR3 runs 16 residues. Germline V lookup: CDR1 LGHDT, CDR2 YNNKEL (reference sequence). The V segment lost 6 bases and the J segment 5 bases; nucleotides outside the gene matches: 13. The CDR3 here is CASSLIPGTGDDEQYF. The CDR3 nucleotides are TGTGCCAGCAGTCTCATCCCCGGGACAGGGGACGACGAGCAGTACTTC.